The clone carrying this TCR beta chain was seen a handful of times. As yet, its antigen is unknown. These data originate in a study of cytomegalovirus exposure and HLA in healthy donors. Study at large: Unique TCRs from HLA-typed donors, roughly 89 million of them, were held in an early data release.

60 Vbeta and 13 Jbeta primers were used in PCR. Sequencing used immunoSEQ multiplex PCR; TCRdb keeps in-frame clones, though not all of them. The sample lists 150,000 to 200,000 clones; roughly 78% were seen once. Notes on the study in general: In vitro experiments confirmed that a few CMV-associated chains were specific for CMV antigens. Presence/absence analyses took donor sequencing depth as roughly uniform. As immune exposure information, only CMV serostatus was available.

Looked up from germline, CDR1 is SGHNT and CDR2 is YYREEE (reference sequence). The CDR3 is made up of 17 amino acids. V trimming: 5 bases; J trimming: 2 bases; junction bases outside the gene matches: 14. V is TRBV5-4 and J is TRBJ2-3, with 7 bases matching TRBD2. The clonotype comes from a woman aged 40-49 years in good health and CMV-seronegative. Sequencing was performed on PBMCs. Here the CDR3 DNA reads TGTGCCAGCAGACGCGGGACTACCCCAGAGTACACAGATACGCAGTATTTT. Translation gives CASRRGTTPEYTDTQYF.